The subject of this entry is one T cell receptor (beta chain). Its specificity is not known. Deep-level settings were used for running the assay. Profiled with immunoSEQ multiplex PCR; TCRdb holds only in-frame clones, not every one. The sample has about 1.1 million clones, approximately 80% seen once. The healthy adult donors were HIV-negative and reported no recent acute infections or vaccinations. The germline V gene encodes CDR1 SGHAT and CDR2 FQNNGV. The V gene lost 0 bases and the J gene lost 15 bases, with 18 bases spanning the gap. The CDR3 covers 14 residues. This record comes from a study of shared clonotypes between healthy human individuals. Study-wide results and limits: The study found lower generation probabilities in non-shared clonotypes than in those shared by all four donors. An anticipated effect of sequencing depth on clonotype sharing among donors was recognized.

The sequencing input was memory CD4+ T cells from PBMCs. The sample's subset: CD45RA-negative fraction. This TCR was sampled from a man between 18 and 35 years old in good health. Some clones in this sample may be carry-over from other donors' samples. The gene calls are TRBV11-2 and TRBJ2-4, with D uncertain. The CDR3 DNA is TGTGCCAGCAGCTTAGAGGCGTCGGCGTTTAACCTGTACTTC. Translating it yields CASSLEASAFNLYF.